The sequence of this T cell receptor beta chain was determined in a study of patients and donors after allogeneic stem cell transplantation. Each CDR3 protein is one row after TCRdb ran MiXCR on the RT-PCR reads. The data contain around 200,000 distinct CDR3 sequences, over 30% of them seen just once; the ten biggest clones take up roughly 10%. Germline V gene sequence: CDR1 MNHEY, CDR2 SVGAGI. The CDR3 is made up of 14 amino acids. V dropped 7 bases and J dropped 5 bases, with 17 bases sitting between them. Sequencing was done on a sample of blood, either unsorted or a sorted T cell fraction (not recorded which). The clonotype was recovered from a human donor who was either an allogeneic HSCT recipient or a stem cell or donor lymphocyte infusion donor (not recorded which). It is not recorded whose cells these are; they may come from a transplant donor. This chain links TRBV6-5 with TRBJ1-2; possible D gene TRBD1, 5 bases. The CDR3 DNA is TGTGCCAGCATCCCCTCGGGGGGGGGTTATGGCTACACCTTC. Its translation is CASIPSGGGYGYTF.